One sample yielded the 27 T cell receptor beta chains listed below, sequenced in a study of T cells in Graves' hyperthyroidism and ophthalmopathy. Amplified regions were TCR beta CDR3 sequences from RNA transcripts. HTBI primers drove first-round RT-PCR of the TCR CDR3. TCRdb fed the multiplex PCR reads into MiXCR, producing one record per CDR3 protein. This repertoire shows hundreds of thousands of distinct CDR3 sequences, around 13% found once; its top ten account for approximately 5.7%. Sequenced input: blood. The receptors were sampled from a woman in her 30s with Graves' hyperthyroidism that later progressed to Graves' ophthalmopathy.

The CDR3 loop is CASSYRDRLKNTEAFF. In DNA form, the CDR3 reads TGTGCCAGCAGTTACCGCGATAGGTTGAAGAACACTGAAGCTTTCTTT. The chain joins TRBV6-5 to TRBJ1-1; D remains unclear. The CDR3 loop spans 16 amino acids. From germline, CDR1 is MNHEY and CDR2 SVGAGI. Trimming shortened V by 2 bases and J by 1 base, and 14 bases separated the two germline ends.

This clonotype was observed a handful of times. The chain's CDR3 is CAWSLSTSNEQFF. CDR3 nucleotides: TGTGCCTGGAGCCTATCGACTAGCAATGAGCAGTTCTTC. The J gene is TRBJ2-1, the V gene TRBV30; a weak D match, TRBD2 (6 bases). Trimming removed 3 bases from V and 6 bases from J, with 12 bases in between. The germline V gene encodes CDR1 GTSNPN and CDR2 SVGIG (reference sequence). This CDR3 region has 13 residues.

There are many counts of this clonotype. The chain combines TRBV12-3 or TRBV12-4 with TRBJ2-1; D might be TRBD2 (6 bases). Trimming left V 6 bases short and J 3 bases short, with 18 bases between. The CDR3 loop spans 16 amino acids. The CDR3 coding sequence is TGTGCCAGCAGCCCCCGGGACGGGAGAGTCTACAATGAGCAGTTCTTC. This encodes CASSPRDGRVYNEQFF.

The chain is built from TRBV11-1 and TRBJ2-7; 14 bases are shared with TRBD2. The junction had 9 bases not matched to a gene; V was cut back by 4 bases and J by 4 bases. This CDR3 comprises 17 residues. In germline, CDR1 is SGHAT, CDR2 FQDESV (reference sequence). CDR3 nucleotides: TGTGCCAGCAGCTCTTGGGGGACTAGCGGGAGTGGTTACGAGCAGTACTTC. Translated: CASSSWGTSGSGYEQYF.

This clonotype came up many times. The J gene is TRBJ1-4, the V gene TRBV3-1; D unclear. V was shortened by 4 bases and J by 7 bases, with 16 bases between the two germline ends. This CDR3 spans 15 amino acids. The V gene's germline CDR1 is LGHDT and CDR2 YNNKEL (reference sequence). The DNA of the CDR3 is TGTGCCAGCAGCCCGACGGCTACGGGGTCTGAAAAACTGTTTTTT. Translated, it gives CASSPTATGSEKLFF.

The chain links TRBV5-1 to TRBJ2-5; 10 bases align to TRBD2. CDR3 length: 16 amino acids. V was pared by 2 bases and J by 5 bases, with 9 bases of the junction left unmatched. Germline CDR1 is SGHRS and CDR2 is YFSETQ. The CDR3 region has the DNA TGCGCCAGCAGCTTTAATCGCCTAGCGGGAGTCGAGACCCAGTACTTC. Protein: CASSFNRLAGVETQYF.

CDR3 nucleotide sequence: TGTGCCAGCAGCTCGTTGGGACTAGCGGGAGCCGGGGAGCTGTTTTTT. It specifies CASSSLGLAGAGELFF. This chain uses TRBV13 with TRBJ2-2; 14 bases align to TRBD2. V lost 4 bases and J lost 6; bases outside the gene matches: 4. The CDR3 covers 16 residues. Germline V gene lookup returns CDR1 PRHDT and CDR2 FYEKMQ (reference sequence).

This clonotype was picked up many times. The J gene is TRBJ2-5, the V gene TRBV5-6; no reliable D call. Per germline, CDR1 SGHDT and CDR2 YYEEEE. The CDR3 consists of 13 residues. The V end was cut by 1 base, the J end by 5 bases, with 9 bases between. DNA for the CDR3: TGTGCCAGCAGCTTGAAACCGTCGGAGACCCAGTACTTC. This translates into CASSLKPSETQYF.

The sample holds a few counts of this clonotype. CDR3 amino acids: CASSLGQGHTGELFF. The DNA for the CDR3 is TGCGCCAGCAGCTTGGGACAGGGGCACACCGGGGAGCTGTTTTTT. This sequence joins TRBV5-1 and TRBJ2-2; TRBD1 agrees at 8 bases. CDR1 is SGHRS, CDR2 YFSETQ, per germline. V lost 0 bases and J lost 3; bases outside the gene matches: 1. The CDR3 totals 15 residues.

This clonotype has a count of ten or more. The chain links TRBV29-1 to TRBJ1-1, with a weak D call TRBD1 (6 bases). V lost 6 bases and J 0 bases, leaving 11 bases between the germline ends. Looked up from germline, CDR1 is SQVTM and CDR2 is ANQGSEA. The CDR3 runs 13 residues. The DNA of the CDR3 is TGCAGCGTCGCCGACAGGTTGAACACTGAAGCTTTCTTT. Protein: CSVADRLNTEAFF.

This clonotype occurred a few times. The rearrangement joins TRBV19 to TRBJ2-1, with TRBD2 matching over 9 bases. This CDR3 contains 22 residues. Germline V CDR1 and CDR2: LNHDA, SQIVND (reference sequence). Losses at the gene ends were 10 bases for V and 2 bases for J; bases not matched to a gene: 30. This CDR3 reads CATERGTSGLATAGGPYNEQFF. The CDR3 DNA is TGTGCCACCGAAAGGGGTACCTCGGGACTAGCAACCGCAGGAGGCCCCTACAATGAGCAGTTCTTC.

Points on this clonotype: This clone may be a read error of a much larger clone one base away. V and J are TRBV6-1 and TRBJ1-1, with a tentative D call TRBD1 (6 bases). Trimming shortened V by 7 bases and J by 5 bases, and 14 bases separated the two germline ends. In germline, CDR1 is MNHNS, CDR2 SASEGT. This CDR3 is 13 amino acids long. The CDR3 loop is CASTNRVKTEAFF. The DNA of the CDR3 is TGTGCCAGCACAAACAGGGTAAAGACTGAAGCTTTCTTT.

This clonotype was picked up many times. This rearrangement joins TRBV4-2 to TRBJ2-1, with 9 bases that match TRBD1. Germline trimming cut 1 base from V and 3 bases from J; bases unmatched to any gene: 1. The germline CDR1 and CDR2 sequences are LGHNA and YNFKEQ. The CDR3 is 15 residues long. DNA for the CDR3: TGTGCCAGCAGCCAAGGGGACAGGGACTACAATGAGCAGTTCTTC. Encoded protein: CASSQGDRDYNEQFF.

This clonotype was seen more than once but under ten times. The chain links TRBV7-9 to TRBJ2-1; D remains unclear. Germline V gene data show CDR1 as SEHNR and CDR2 as FQNEAQ (reference sequence). V lost 0 bases and J 7 bases, leaving 16 bases between the germline ends. There are 16 residues in the CDR3. CDR3 loop: CASSLALNGPRNEQFF. As DNA, the CDR3 is TGTGCCAGCAGCTTAGCGCTTAATGGGCCCCGAAATGAGCAGTTCTTC.

A note on this clonotype: This may arise from a read error, as a much more abundant clone is one base away. This rearrangement joins TRBV7-3 to TRBJ2-5, with D unclear. Germline assignment: CDR1 SGHTA and CDR2 FQGTGA. The CDR3 sequence is 14 residues long. The germline V and J ends were trimmed by 7 bases and 1 base, with 13 bases remaining between them. The CDR3 region is CASISNGGQETQYF. The CDR3 DNA reads as TGTGCCAGCATCTCTAACGGCGGCCAAGAGACCCAGTACTTC. The entire variable domain, with the rest obtained from reference TRBV7-3 and TRBJ2-5, is as follows: GAGVSQTPSNKVTEKGKYVELRCDPISGHTALYWYRQSLGQGPEFLIYFQGTGAADDSGLPNDRFFAVRPEGSVSTLKIQRTERGDSAVYLCASISNGGQETQYFGPGTRLLVL.

The chain recombines TRBV27 with TRBJ2-7; D may match TRBD1 or TRBD2 (5 bases each). This CDR3 region has 17 residues. The germline gives CDR1 MNHEY, CDR2 SMNVEV (reference sequence). V lost 1 base, J lost 3 bases, and 19 bases lay in between. The CDR3 region has the DNA TGTGCCAGCAGTTTATACCCAGGGAGAGTGGAAGGCTACGAGCAGTACTTC. Translated: CASSLYPGRVEGYEQYF.

This clonotype was recorded a few times. V and J are TRBV27 and TRBJ1-4; 7 bases match TRBD1. The CDR3 totals 15 residues. Germline CDR1 is MNHEY and CDR2 is SMNVEV (reference sequence). Germline trimming cut 6 bases from V and 5 bases from J; bases unmatched to any gene: 9. DNA of the CDR3: TGTGCCAGCAGACCGCAACAGGGGTCAAATGAAAAACTGTTTTTT. Protein: CASRPQQGSNEKLFF.

This clonotype was observed many times. The genes are TRBV20-1 and TRBJ2-3, with 8 positions matching TRBD1. The germline V gene has CDR1 DFQATT and CDR2 SNEGSKA (reference sequence). CDR3 size: 13 residues. Losses at the gene ends were 8 bases for V and 2 bases for J; bases not matched to a gene: 6. CDR3 protein: CSPGTGNTDTQYF. CDR3 bases: TGCAGTCCAGGGACAGGAAACACAGATACGCAGTATTTT.

The V call is TRBV30, the J call TRBJ1-2; no definite D call. CDR1 and CDR2 from the germline V gene are GTSNPN and SVGIG (reference sequence). The CDR3 runs to 13 residues. Trimming left V 4 bases short and J 0 bases short, with 9 bases between. CDR3 sequence reads: CAWNLDSNYGYTF. The CDR3 bases are TGTGCCTGGAATTTAGATTCTAACTATGGCTACACCTTC. The full variable domain, completed using reference TRBV30 and TRBJ1-2, is SQTIHQWPATLVQPVGSPLSLECTVEGTSNPNLYWYRQAAGRGLQLLFYSVGIGQISSEVPQNLSASRPQDRQFILSSKKLLLSDSGFYLCAWNLDSNYGYTFGSGTRLTVV.

This clonotype was observed many times. Written as DNA, the CDR3 is TGTGCCAGCAGTCTAGCGGGAGAAATCAATGAGCAGTTCTTC. This sequence encodes CASSLAGEINEQFF. This chain joins TRBV2 and TRBJ2-1; 10 bases map to TRBD2. The CDR3 covers 14 residues. CDR1 and CDR2 from the germline V gene are SNHLY and FYNNEI. The trim removed 5 bases at V and 6 bases at J, leaving 4 bases unmatched. Full variable domain (rest looked up from reference TRBV2 and TRBJ2-1): EPEVTQTPSHQVTQMGQEVILRCVPISNHLYFYWYRQILGQKVEFLVSFYNNEISEKSEIFDDQFSVERPDGSNFTLKIRSTKLEDSAMYFCASSLAGEINEQFFGPGTRLTVL.

This clonotype was detected many times. This chain links TRBV28 with TRBJ2-1; 8 positions match TRBD2. The CDR3 runs to 15 residues. CDR1 is MDHEN and CDR2 is SYDVKM in the germline V gene. V lost 7 bases, J lost 4 bases, and 9 bases stayed unmatched. The CDR3 loop reads CASTLGLAGYNEQFF. CDR3 nucleotide sequence: TGTGCCAGCACCCTTGGTTTAGCGGGATACAATGAGCAGTTCTTC.

There are many counts of this clonotype. The rearrangement joins TRBV30 to TRBJ2-3; D is ambiguous. Germline-derived CDR1 and CDR2 are GTSNPN and SVGIG (reference sequence). With 0 bases removed from V and 2 bases from J, the gap between germline ends came to 15 bases. The CDR3 spans 16 residues. CDR3 sequence: CAWSVEQFFTTDTQYF. CDR3 nucleotide sequence: TGTGCCTGGAGTGTAGAGCAGTTCTTTACCACAGATACGCAGTATTTT.

This clonotype occurred many times. This sequence joins TRBV5-1 and TRBJ2-7; the match to TRBD2 covers 9 bases. V was clipped by 0 bases and J by 2 bases; unmatched bases: 0. The CDR3 has 14 residues. CDR1 and CDR2 (germline): SGHRS, YFSETQ. CDR3 sequence (DNA): TGCGCCAGCAGCTTGGCTAGCGGGACCTACGAGCAGTACTTC. Amino acids: CASSLASGTYEQYF.

The rearrangement uses TRBV30 and TRBJ1-6, with TRBD1 as a possible D gene (5 bases). Germline V gives CDR1 GTSNPN, CDR2 SVGIG (reference sequence). V was pared by 3 bases and J by 8 bases, with 17 bases between. There are 15 residues in the CDR3. CDR3 protein: CAWSSLGRRDSPLHF. CDR3 nucleotide sequence: TGTGCCTGGAGCTCACTGGGCCGCAGGGATTCACCCCTCCACTTT.

This clonotype was detected ten times or more. The chain employs TRBV12-5 and TRBJ1-6; no clear D. V lost 2 bases and J 3 bases, leaving 8 bases between the germline ends. The CDR3 consists of 15 residues. Germline V gives CDR1 LGHNT, CDR2 FRNRAP. CDR3 sequence: CASGLLPLYNSPLHF. The CDR3 nucleotides are TGTGCTAGTGGTTTGTTACCCCTCTATAATTCACCCCTCCACTTT. The full variable domain, completed using reference TRBV12-5 and TRBJ1-6, is DARVTQTPRHKVTEMGQEVTMRCQPILGHNTVFWYRQTMMQGLELLAYFRNRAPLDDSGMPKDRFSAEMPDATLATLKIQPSEPRDSAVYFCASGLLPLYNSPLHFGNGTRLTVT.

This clonotype appeared a few times. The CDR3 here is CSASDVGNTEAFF. For the CDR3, the DNA is TGCAGTGCTAGCGACGTTGGGAACACTGAAGCTTTCTTT. This sequence joins TRBV20-1 and TRBJ1-1; unclear D gene. This CDR3 has 13 residues. V was shortened by 3 bases and J by 1 base, with 9 bases between the two germline ends. The V gene's germline CDR1 is DFQATT and CDR2 SNEGSKA (reference sequence).

Turning to this clonotype: A read error may explain this, as a much larger clone is one base away. The chain joins TRBV7-9 to TRBJ2-1, with TRBD2 matching 11 bases. The CDR3 runs 16 residues. Germline values: CDR1 SEHNR, CDR2 FQNEAQ (reference sequence). V was pared by 3 bases and J by 4 bases, with 5 bases of the junction left unmatched. CDR3 coding DNA: TGTGCCAGCAGCTTCGTAGCGGGAGGGCCATACAATGAGCAGTTCTTC. Protein product: CASSFVAGGPYNEQFF.